These 7 T cell receptor beta chains share one sample of origin, sequenced in a study of radiation and T cells in renal cell carcinoma. Produced via immunoSEQ multiplex PCR; TCRdb's table is partial and in-frame only. The data show about 140,000 clones, approximately 86% seen once. The sample's time point: blood 4 weeks post-SBRT, at nephrectomy. Specified treatment: 15 Gy SBRT to primary tumor, nephrectomy 4 weeks later. The specimen comprised blood, sampled from a patient whose treatment included radiotherapy and nephrectomy. The receptors shown here come from a woman in her fifties or sixties with renal cell carcinoma.

V is TRBV5-1 and J is TRBJ1-1, with D maybe TRBD1 (5 bases). The germline gives CDR1 SGHRS, CDR2 YFSETQ. V was clipped by 0 bases and J by 4 bases, with 13 bases between them. This CDR3 region has 15 residues. The CDR3 is CASSLAGGTATEAFF. The CDR3 bases are TGCGCCAGCAGCTTGGCGGGTGGGACTGCCACTGAAGCTTTCTTT. Based on the CDR3 plus reference TRBV5-1 and TRBJ1-1, the full variable domain is KAGVTQTPRYLIKTRGQQVTLSCSPISGHRSVSWYQQTPGQGLQFLFEYFSETQRNKGNFPGRFSGRQFSNSRSEMNVSTLELGDSALYLCASSLAGGTATEAFFGQGTRLTVV.

The V gene is TRBV7-8, the J gene TRBJ1-5; D call uncertain. This CDR3 has 14 amino acids. V lost 6 bases and J 5 bases, leaving 14 bases between the germline ends. CDR1 is SGHVS, CDR2 FQNEAQ, per germline. CDR3 nucleotides: TGTGCCAGCAGACGCCCGTGGGCGGATCAGCCCCAGCATTTT. This sequence encodes CASRRPWADQPQHF.

The genes are TRBV7-2 and TRBJ2-3; D is unclear. Trimming stripped 3 bases from V and 7 bases from J, with 8 bases between. This CDR3 has 12 residues. Per the germline V gene, CDR1 is SGHTA and CDR2 is FQGNSA. CDR3 coding DNA: TGTGCCAGCAGCTTGACACCTTATACGCAGTATTTT. Translated: CASSLTPYTQYF.

The rearrangement links TRBV7-2 to TRBJ1-1, with unresolved D. The germline V gene has CDR1 SGHTA and CDR2 FQGNSA. The CDR3 is 10 amino acids. Trimming took off 5 bases at V and 8 bases at J, with 6 bases between the two ends. The CDR3 bases are TGTGCCAGCAGCGGCAGGGAAGCTTTCTTT. Protein: CASSGREAFF. The full variable domain, in which reference TRBV7-2 and TRBJ1-1 provide the parts outside the CDR3, is GAGVSQSPSNKVTEKGKDVELRCDPISGHTALYWYRQSLGQGLEFLIYFQGNSAPDKSGLPSDRFSAERTGGSVSTLTIQRTQQEDSAVYLCASSGREAFFGQGTRLTVV.

The CDR3 DNA follows: TGTGCCACCAGCAGACCGGGTGATACGCAGTATTTT. Its protein is CATSRPGDTQYF. The chain is built from TRBV15 and TRBJ2-3; no firm D call. Germline V gives CDR1 LNHNV, CDR2 YYDKDF (reference sequence). This CDR3 region has 12 residues. Trimming pared 2 bases from V and 6 bases from J, leaving 6 bases between.

The chain links TRBV27 to TRBJ2-6; D is uncertain. Trimming removed 4 bases from V and 0 bases from J, with 4 bases in between. The germline V gene encodes CDR1 MNHEY and CDR2 SMNVEV (reference sequence). CDR3 length: 14 residues. The CDR3 nucleotides read TGTGCCAGCAGTTCCACCTCTGGGGCCAACGTCCTGACTTTC. This translates into CASSSTSGANVLTF.

The sample holds a few counts of this clone. CDR3 nucleotide sequence: TGTGCCACCAGCACGTATGAGGGGGCTAGGCACAATGAGCAGTTCTTC. It yields the protein CATSTYEGARHNEQFF. The chain uses TRBV15 and TRBJ2-1, with 7 bases matching TRBD1. V lost 4 bases and J lost 5; bases outside the gene matches: 11. From germline, CDR1 is LNHNV and CDR2 YYDKDF (reference sequence). The CDR3 has 16 amino acids.